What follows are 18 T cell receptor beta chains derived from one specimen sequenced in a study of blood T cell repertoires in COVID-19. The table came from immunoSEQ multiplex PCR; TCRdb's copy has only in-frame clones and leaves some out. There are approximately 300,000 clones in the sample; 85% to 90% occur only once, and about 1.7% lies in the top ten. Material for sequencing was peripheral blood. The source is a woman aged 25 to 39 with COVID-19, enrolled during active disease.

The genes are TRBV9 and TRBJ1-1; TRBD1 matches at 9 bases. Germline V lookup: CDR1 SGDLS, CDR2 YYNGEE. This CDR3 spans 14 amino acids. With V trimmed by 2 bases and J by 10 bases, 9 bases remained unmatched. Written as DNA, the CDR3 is TGTGCCAGCAGCGTGGCAGAGGGACAGGGCTCAGCTTTCTTT. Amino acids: CASSVAEGQGSAFF.

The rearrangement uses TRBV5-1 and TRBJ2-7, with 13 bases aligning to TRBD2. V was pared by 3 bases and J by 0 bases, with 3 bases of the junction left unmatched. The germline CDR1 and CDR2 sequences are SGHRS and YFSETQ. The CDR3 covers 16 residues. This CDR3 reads CASSWGLAGSSYEQYF. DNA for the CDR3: TGCGCCAGCAGCTGGGGACTAGCGGGGAGCTCCTACGAGCAGTACTTC.

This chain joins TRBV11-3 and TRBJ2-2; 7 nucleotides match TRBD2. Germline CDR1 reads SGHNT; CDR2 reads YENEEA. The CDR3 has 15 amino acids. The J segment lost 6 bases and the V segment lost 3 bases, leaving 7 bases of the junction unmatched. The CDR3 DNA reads TGTGCCAGCAGCTTTGGGCTAGCGGACCCCGGGGAGCTGTTTTTT. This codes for CASSFGLADPGELFF.

DNA for the CDR3: TGCGCCAGCAGCCGGGACTTCAACAATGAGCAGTTCTTC. Translating it yields CASSRDFNNEQFF. V usage is TRBV10-1 and J usage is TRBJ2-1; possibly TRBD2 for D (6 bases). This CDR3 spans 13 amino acids. Trimming cost V 6 bases and J 5 bases, with 11 bases left between them. CDR1 WNHNN and CDR2 SYGVQD come from the germline V gene (reference sequence).

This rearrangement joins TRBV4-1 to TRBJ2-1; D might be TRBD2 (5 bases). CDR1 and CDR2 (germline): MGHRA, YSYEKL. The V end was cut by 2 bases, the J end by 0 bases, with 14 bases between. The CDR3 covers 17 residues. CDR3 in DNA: TGCGCCAGCAGCCAAAGTGGTGAGGGCAGCTCCTACAATGAGCAGTTCTTC. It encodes CASSQSGEGSSYNEQFF.

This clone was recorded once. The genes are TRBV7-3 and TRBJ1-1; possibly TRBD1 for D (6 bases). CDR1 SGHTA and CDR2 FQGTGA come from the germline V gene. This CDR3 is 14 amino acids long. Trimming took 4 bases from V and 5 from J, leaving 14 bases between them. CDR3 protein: CASSSGQPRTEAFF. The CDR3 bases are TGTGCCAGCAGCTCAGGACAGCCGCGGACTGAAGCTTTCTTT.

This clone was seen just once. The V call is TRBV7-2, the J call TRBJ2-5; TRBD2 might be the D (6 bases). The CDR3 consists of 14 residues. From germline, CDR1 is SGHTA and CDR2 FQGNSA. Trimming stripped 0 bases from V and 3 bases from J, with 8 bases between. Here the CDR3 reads CASSLAGLKETQYF. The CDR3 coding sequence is TGTGCCAGCAGCTTAGCGGGACTCAAAGAGACCCAGTACTTC.

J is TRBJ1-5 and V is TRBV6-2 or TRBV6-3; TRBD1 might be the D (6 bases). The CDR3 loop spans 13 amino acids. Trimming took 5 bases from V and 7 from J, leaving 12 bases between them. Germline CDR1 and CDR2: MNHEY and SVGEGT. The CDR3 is CASSPTGYQPQHF. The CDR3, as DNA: TGTGCCAGCAGTCCAACAGGGTACCAGCCCCAGCATTTT.

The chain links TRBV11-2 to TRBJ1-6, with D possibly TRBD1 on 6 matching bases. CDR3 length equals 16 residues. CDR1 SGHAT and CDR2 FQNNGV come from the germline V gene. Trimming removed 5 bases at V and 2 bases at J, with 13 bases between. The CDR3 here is CASSEDSPPYNSPLHF. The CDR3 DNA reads TGTGCCAGCAGCGAGGACAGTCCTCCCTATAATTCACCCCTCCACTTT.

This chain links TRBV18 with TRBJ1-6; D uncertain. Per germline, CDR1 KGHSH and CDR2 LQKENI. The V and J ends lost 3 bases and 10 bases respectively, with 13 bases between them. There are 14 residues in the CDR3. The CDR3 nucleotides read TGTGCCAGCTCACCCGTCTCGGTAGAGTCACCCCTCCACTTT. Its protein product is CASSPVSVESPLHF. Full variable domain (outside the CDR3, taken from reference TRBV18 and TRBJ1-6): NAGVMQNPRHLVRRRGQEARLRCSPMKGHSHVYWYRQLPEEGLKFMVYLQKENIIDESGMPKERFSAEFPKEGPSILRIQQVVRGDSAAYFCASSPVSVESPLHFGNGTRLTVT.

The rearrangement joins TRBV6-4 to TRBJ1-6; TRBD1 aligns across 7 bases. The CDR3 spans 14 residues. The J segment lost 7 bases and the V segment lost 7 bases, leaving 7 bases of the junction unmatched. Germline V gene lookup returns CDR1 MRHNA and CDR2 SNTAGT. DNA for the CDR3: TGTGCCAGCACCTTCGACAGGGTAAATTCACCCCTCCACTTT. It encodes CASTFDRVNSPLHF.

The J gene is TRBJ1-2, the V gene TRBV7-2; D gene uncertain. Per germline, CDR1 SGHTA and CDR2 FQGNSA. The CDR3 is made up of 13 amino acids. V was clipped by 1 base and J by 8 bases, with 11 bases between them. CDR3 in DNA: TGTGCCAGCAGCTTAGGCGTTTTCGCAGGCTACACCTTC. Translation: CASSLGVFAGYTF.

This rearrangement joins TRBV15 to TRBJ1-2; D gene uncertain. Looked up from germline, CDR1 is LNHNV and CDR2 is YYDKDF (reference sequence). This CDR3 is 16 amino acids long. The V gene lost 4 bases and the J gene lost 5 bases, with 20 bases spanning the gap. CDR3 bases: TGTGCCACCAGCACTCCGGGGAAGGTTGGTTCGTATGGCTACACCTTC. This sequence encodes CATSTPGKVGSYGYTF.

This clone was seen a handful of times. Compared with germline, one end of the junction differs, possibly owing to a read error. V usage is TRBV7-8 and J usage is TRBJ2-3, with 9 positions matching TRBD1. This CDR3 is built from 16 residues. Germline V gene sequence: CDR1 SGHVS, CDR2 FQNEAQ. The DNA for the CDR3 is TGTGCCAGCAGCCTAGCCGGGACAGGGACACCAGATACGCAGTATTTT. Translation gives CASSLAGTGTPDTQYF. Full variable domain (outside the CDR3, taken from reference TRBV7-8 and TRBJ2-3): GAGVSQSPRYKVAKRGQDVALRCDPISGHVSLFWYQQALGQGPEFLTYFQNEAQLDKSGLPSDRFFAERPEGSVSTLKIQRTQQEDSAVYLCASSLAGTGTPDTQYFGPGTRLTVL.

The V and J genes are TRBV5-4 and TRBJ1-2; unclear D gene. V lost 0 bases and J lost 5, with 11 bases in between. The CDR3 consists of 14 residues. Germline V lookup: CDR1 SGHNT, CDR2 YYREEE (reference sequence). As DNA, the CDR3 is TGTGCCAGCAGCTTGGCCAGCGGGGAGTATGGCTACACCTTC. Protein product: CASSLASGEYGYTF.

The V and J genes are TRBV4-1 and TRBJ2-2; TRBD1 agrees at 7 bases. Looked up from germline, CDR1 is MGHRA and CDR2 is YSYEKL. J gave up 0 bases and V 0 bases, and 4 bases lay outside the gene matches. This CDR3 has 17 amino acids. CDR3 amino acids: CASSQERGTANTGELFF. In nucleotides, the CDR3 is TGCGCCAGCAGCCAAGAACGAGGGACAGCGAACACCGGGGAGCTGTTTTTT.

CDR3 sequence (DNA): TGTGCCAGCAGCACACCCGACGACTACCAAGAGACCCAGTACTTC. Its protein product is CASSTPDDYQETQYF. This chain uses TRBV28 with TRBJ2-5; D is ambiguous. The CDR3 length is 15 residues. V gave up 6 bases and J gave up 0 bases, with 14 bases separating them. CDR1 MDHEN and CDR2 SYDVKM come from the germline V gene.

The CDR3 DNA reads TGTGCCAGTAGTATTGGGGGGAAGTGGGGCAATCAGCCCCAGCATTTT. Translation: CASSIGGKWGNQPQHF. The chain is built from TRBV19 and TRBJ1-5, with D perhaps TRBD1 (5 bases). Looked up from germline, CDR1 is LNHDA and CDR2 is SQIVND (reference sequence). Trimming left V 3 bases short and J 2 bases short, with 14 bases between. The CDR3 totals 16 residues.